The clone carrying this T cell receptor beta chain was observed at least ten times. Its antigen is currently unknown. This entry comes from a study of tumor and adjacent non-tumor tissue in lung cancer. Study-level points and caveats: Significantly higher TCR diversity was found in tumor than normal lung.

RNA was extracted from bulk tissue without any cell sorting. The V gene's germline CDR1 is DFQATT and CDR2 SNEGSKA (reference sequence). This CDR3 has 15 residues. V shed 6 bases and J shed 2 bases, with 20 bases lying between them. TCRbeta libraries were built with three rounds of nested PCR, modified from ARM-PCR. TCRdb reprocessed the multiplex PCR reads with MiXCR, giving one entry per CDR3 protein. The data show tens of thousands of distinct CDR3 sequences, more than 60% seen once. The sequenced material came from lung tumor tissue. This sequence originates from a woman in her forties or fifties with non-small cell lung cancer. The rearrangement links TRBV20-1 to TRBJ2-7, with D tentatively TRBD2 (6 bases). The CDR3 here is CSANEQVWGAYEQYF. The CDR3, as DNA: TGCAGTGCAAATGAACAGGTCTGGGGGGCCTACGAGCAGTACTTC.